The entry that follows covers one T cell receptor (beta chain) sequence. Its antigen is undetermined. A constant-region primer served to make TCR beta cDNA from 500 to 550 ng total RNA. What produced the TCR beta libraries was three nested multiplex PCR rounds using slightly modified ARM-PCR. TRBV1-TRBV30 forward and Cbeta reverse primers drove the first two roughly 10-cycle rounds. TCRdb fed the multiplex PCR reads into MiXCR, producing one record per CDR3 protein. This repertoire shows 150,000 to 200,000 distinct CDR3 sequences, just under 85% found once; its top ten account for less than 20%. The data were obtained in a study of tumor-infiltrating lymphocytes in primary liver carcinoma. At the level of the study: The patient population consisted of men and women between 30 and 69 years of age.

The approximately 17-32 mg bulk tissue piece was not sorted before simultaneous RNA and DNA extraction. Surgical resection treated primary liver carcinoma in the patients. Germline V gene lookup returns CDR1 SGHRS and CDR2 YFSETQ. This CDR3 is built from 13 residues. V was pared by 4 bases and J by 9 bases, with 15 bases between. General study findings and limits: Only about 7-25% of top clones occurred in every one of the five tumor regions.

The rearrangement uses TRBV5-1 and TRBJ2-3, with D possibly matching TRBD2 (5 bases). The sample taken for sequencing was tumor tissue from primary liver carcinoma. This receptor was obtained from a man aged 40-49 years with primary liver carcinoma and hepatitis B virus infection. The CDR3 DNA reads TGCGCCAGCAGCCCCCTGTACCCGGGGACGCAGTATTTT. It translates to CASSPLYPGTQYF.